The clone carrying this T cell receptor (beta chain) appeared once. The sample originates from a study of cytomegalovirus exposure and HLA in healthy donors. This CDR3 is 13 amino acids long. Germline assignment: CDR1 SGHAT and CDR2 FQNNGV. The V end lost 0 bases, the J end lost 4 bases, and 6 bases lay between the germline ends. Assay used: immunoSEQ multiplex PCR; TCRdb lists only in-frame clones, some missing. The sample shows around 49,000 clones, 94% of them seen only once. The sequencing input was PBMCs. V gene TRBV11-2 combines with J gene TRBJ1-1; D gene unclear. The TCR was taken from a young woman in good health and CMV-seropositive. The CDR3 loop reads CASSLEYGTEAFF. In DNA form, the CDR3 reads TGTGCCAGCAGCTTAGAGTACGGCACTGAAGCTTTCTTT.